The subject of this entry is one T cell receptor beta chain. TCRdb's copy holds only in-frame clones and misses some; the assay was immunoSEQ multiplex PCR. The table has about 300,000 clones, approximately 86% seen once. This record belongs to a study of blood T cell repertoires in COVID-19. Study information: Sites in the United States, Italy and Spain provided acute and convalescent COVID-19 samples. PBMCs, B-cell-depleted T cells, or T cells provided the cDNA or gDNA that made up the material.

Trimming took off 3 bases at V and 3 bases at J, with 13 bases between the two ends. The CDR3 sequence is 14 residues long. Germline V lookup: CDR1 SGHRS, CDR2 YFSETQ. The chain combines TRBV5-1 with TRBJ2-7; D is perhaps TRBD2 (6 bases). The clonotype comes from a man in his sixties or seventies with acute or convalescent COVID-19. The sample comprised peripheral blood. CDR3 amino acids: CASSSPGLDYEQYF. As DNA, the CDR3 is TGCGCCAGCAGCTCTCCGGGACTCGACTACGAGCAGTACTTC.